This TCR beta chain emerged from a study of T cells after yellow fever vaccination (dated by TCRdb to the late 2010s). Study-wide context: The SMART-Seq v4 Ultra Low Input RNA kit was used to prepare libraries from fractions with low cell numbers. To follow T-cell clones before and after primary and booster YFV17D yellow fever vaccination, bulk TCR alpha and beta repertoires were sequenced over time. Two healthy male donors, one aged 18 to 30 and one aged 30 to 40 years, made up the cohort. Blood was drawn at multiple timepoints before and after primary and secondary immunization, with bulk PBMC replicates and cell subsets isolated. Here is what the overall study found, with its caveats: Because the study included only a couple of donors, the extent to which the findings can be generalized is limited. A small share of clonotypes was detected in both CD4 and CD8 compartments, with the overlap likely arising from convergent recombination. FACS-sorted repertoires could contain abundant contaminating clonotypes from the bulk population, so computational filtering was required. Compared with the primary T-cell response, the secondary T-cell response was weaker but faster, peaking on day 5 rather than day 15. Most clones expanded after primary vaccination were re-detected after the booster (approximately 95% of CD4 and roughly 87% of CD8), suggesting broad memory maintenance.

The treatment or condition label corresponds to: live attenuated yellow fever vaccine strain. PBMCs were isolated from peripheral blood using a standard Ficoll-Paque protocol. Dynabeads CD4 and CD8 positive selection kits were used to isolate the CD4 and CD8 T-cell fractions. TriZol was used to extract RNA from bulk PBMCs, from CD4 and CD8 fractions, and from dextramer-positive and dextramer-negative fractions. This clonotype was detected ten times or more. The target of this receptor is not known. No per-base quality is available; no much larger clone lies one base away. Synthesis of TCR cDNA relied on 5'RACE template switching, a step that introduced a universal primer site along with unique molecular identifiers. Priming for cDNA synthesis came from both the TCR alpha and TCR beta constant segments. Two PCR steps were used to amplify libraries, with sample barcodes and sequencing adapters being added in the second step. Sequencing of the libraries was done on either Illumina HiSeq 2500 (2x100 bp) or NovaSeq (2x150 bp). As for the original processing: MIGEC was used to demultiplex reads and collapse the reads into UMI consensus sequences, and MiXCR was used for V(D)J alignment. Using edgeR on replicate PBMC samples, clonotypes were called vaccine-responding if FDR was below 0.01 and the log2 fold change was above 5 up to day 15. Each bulk clonotype received a CD4 or CD8 identity based on whether the sequenced CD4 or CD8 repertoire contained that clonotype at higher abundance. Starting from the raw public reads, TCRdb applied fastp trimming at Q25, assembled clones with MiXCR and retained in-frame beta chains. A single entry per CDR3 protein holds the most common genes and DNA from its merged rows. The V and J calls were determined by TCRdb, not by the authors. A total of around 100,000 distinct CDR3 sequences appear in this sample, roughly 8.9% of them only once. The ten largest clonotypes hold over 25% of the sample.

The CDR3 has 13 amino acids, counting the end cysteine and phenylalanine. This entry keeps only the CDR3 DNA: 39 bases, framed from base 1. The germline V gene gives CDR1 as SGHRS and CDR2 as YFSETQ. Relative to germline, V is 5 bases shorter and J is 5 bases shorter, with 11 bases between their ends. The chain couples TRBV5-1 to TRBJ2-1, with no confidently assigned D gene. The material sequenced was CD8+ T cells sorted from PBMCs, taken 45 days after the yellow fever booster vaccination. The clonotype comes from a man between 25 and 39 years old who received the YFV17D yellow fever vaccine. The nucleotide sequence is TGCGCCAGCAGTGTGCATCTCAACAATGAGCAGTTCTTC. This codes for CASSVHLNNEQFF.